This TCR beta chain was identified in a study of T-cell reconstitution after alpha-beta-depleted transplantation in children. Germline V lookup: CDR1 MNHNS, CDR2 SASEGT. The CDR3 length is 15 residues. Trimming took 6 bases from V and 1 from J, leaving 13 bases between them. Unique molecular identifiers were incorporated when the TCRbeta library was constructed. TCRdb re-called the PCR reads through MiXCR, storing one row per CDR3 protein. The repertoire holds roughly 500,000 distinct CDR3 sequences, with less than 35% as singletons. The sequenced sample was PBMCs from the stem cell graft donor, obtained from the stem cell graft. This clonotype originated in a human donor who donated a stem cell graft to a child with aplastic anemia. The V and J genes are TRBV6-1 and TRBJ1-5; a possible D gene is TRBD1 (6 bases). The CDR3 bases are TGTGCCAGCAGGCGAACAGGGAGGAGCAATCAGCCCCAGCATTTT. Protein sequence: CASRRTGRSNQPQHF.